What follows describes a single T cell receptor (beta chain). The antigen is undetermined. This record comes from a study of beta chain features in type 1 diabetes. Overall study findings and caveats: Overrepresentation of cells with high TCR expression could result from cDNA sequencing. Moderate yet significant TCRB CDR3 shortening was seen in Type 1 diabetes patients in all four CD4+ subsets.

The V and J ends lost 3 bases and 9 bases, in that order; junction bases with no gene match: 4. Per germline, CDR1 MNHEY and CDR2 SVGAGI. The CDR3 is 15 amino acids. Without exception, sorted populations had purity beyond 98%. The sequenced template was cDNA made from the entire isolated RNA. TCRdb keeps only in-frame clones here, not all; method: immunoSEQ multiplex PCR. The sample records about 150,000 clones, around 8% being singletons. The sequenced sample consisted of central memory CD4+ T cells from blood. This chain joins TRBV6-5 and TRBJ1-6; 11 bases fit TRBD1. This receptor was identified in a woman in her 40s with type 1 diabetes. DNA for the CDR3: TGTGCCAGCAGTTATCGAGGGACAGGGGGTTCACCCCTCCACTTT. Protein product: CASSYRGTGGSPLHF.